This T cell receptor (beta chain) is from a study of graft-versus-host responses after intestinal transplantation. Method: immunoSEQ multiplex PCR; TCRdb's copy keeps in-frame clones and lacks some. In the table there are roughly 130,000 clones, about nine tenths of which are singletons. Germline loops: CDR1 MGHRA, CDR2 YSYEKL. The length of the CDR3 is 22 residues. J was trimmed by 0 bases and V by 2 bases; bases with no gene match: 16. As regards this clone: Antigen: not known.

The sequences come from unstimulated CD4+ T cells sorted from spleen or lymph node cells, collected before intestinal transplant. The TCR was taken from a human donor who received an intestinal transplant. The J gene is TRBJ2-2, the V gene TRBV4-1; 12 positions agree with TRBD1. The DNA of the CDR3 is TGCGCCAGCAGCCAAAAGCTGGTGGGGATGGGACAGGGGGCGCCGAACACCGGGGAGCTGTTTTTT. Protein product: CASSQKLVGMGQGAPNTGELFF.